The 14 T cell receptor beta chains listed next were all sequenced from one sample in a study of blood T cell repertoires in COVID-19 (dated by TCRdb to about 2020). Libraries were made using the immunoSEQ multiplex PCR assay. In its TCRdb copy, this immuneACCESS table keeps in-frame sequences only and misses some clones. Where compared with another copy, unresolved V genes explain less than half of these, and the others have no known cause. The sample profile shows over 130,000 clones; 75% to 80% of them were found once. The ten largest make up over 2.5% of the sample. Sequencing input: PBMCs or T cells enriched from blood (not recorded which). The source of these receptors is a woman between 50 and 59 years old who had recovered from COVID-19.

Remarks on this clone: One end of the junction varies from germline; a read error may be responsible. CDR3 coding DNA: TGTGCCAGCAGTTTAATCAACCAGGAGACCCAGTACTTC. This encodes CASSLINQETQYF. The gene calls are TRBV28 and TRBJ2-5; D unresolved. This CDR3 comprises 13 residues. Germline CDR1 and CDR2: MDHEN and SYDVKM.

The V and J genes are TRBV27 and TRBJ2-1; 12 positions agree with TRBD2. V was pared by 6 bases and J by 2 bases, with 17 bases of the junction left unmatched. Per the germline V gene, CDR1 is MNHEY and CDR2 is SMNVEV (reference sequence). The CDR3 loop spans 20 amino acids. The CDR3, as DNA: TGTGCCAGCAGGGGGGTCGGGGCTAGCGGGAGGGCTGTCACCTACAATGAGCAGTTCTTC. This codes for CASRGVGASGRAVTYNEQFF.

The V gene is TRBV27, the J gene TRBJ1-1; D might be TRBD1 (6 bases). The CDR3 runs to 14 residues. The V and J ends lost 7 bases and 6 bases respectively, with 18 bases between them. Germline V gene data show CDR1 as MNHEY and CDR2 as SMNVEV (reference sequence). CDR3 in DNA: TGTGCCAGCACCTTCAAGAAGGGGGATGCTGAAGCTTTCTTT. It encodes CASTFKKGDAEAFF.

The chain couples TRBV6-1 to TRBJ1-1; D unresolved. Germline assignment: CDR1 MNHNS and CDR2 SASEGT. This CDR3 spans 14 amino acids. V lost 1 base to trimming and J lost 1 base, with 7 bases between them. CDR3 loop: CASSEVAGNTEAFF. Here the CDR3 DNA reads TGTGCCAGCAGTGAAGTCGCAGGGAACACTGAAGCTTTCTTT.

This clone was seen only a few times. CDR3 region: CASRADRHLNYGYTF. Written as DNA, the CDR3 is TGTGCCAGCAGGGCGGACAGACATCTTAACTATGGCTACACCTTC. This chain links TRBV2 with TRBJ1-2, with D possibly TRBD1 on 6 matching bases. Per germline, CDR1 SNHLY and CDR2 FYNNEI. CDR3 size: 15 residues. The ends were cut back, 6 bases at V and 1 base at J, with 15 bases in the middle.

This clone was counted a few times. The chain links TRBV4-1 to TRBJ2-7, with 16 bases aligning to TRBD2. CDR3 length: 18 amino acids. The V and J ends lost 4 bases and 0 bases, in that order; junction bases with no gene match: 6. Germline V gene sequence: CDR1 MGHRA, CDR2 YSYEKL. The CDR3 region is CASSPGGLAGGSSYEQYF. CDR3 nucleotides: TGCGCCAGCAGCCCAGGGGGACTAGCGGGAGGGAGCTCCTACGAGCAGTACTTC.

The rearrangement links TRBV5-1 to TRBJ1-5; 7 bases align to TRBD1. CDR1 is SGHRS and CDR2 is YFSETQ in the germline V gene. V trimming: 4 bases; J trimming: 5 bases; junction bases outside the gene matches: 6. CDR3 length equals 14 residues. CDR3: CASSETGTHQPQHF. CDR3 sequence (DNA): TGCGCCAGCAGCGAGACAGGGACTCATCAGCCCCAGCATTTT. Drawing the rest from reference TRBV5-1 and TRBJ1-5, the complete variable domain is KAGVTQTPRYLIKTRGQQVTLSCSPISGHRSVSWYQQTPGQGLQFLFEYFSETQRNKGNFPGRFSGRQFSNSRSEMNVSTLELGDSALYLCASSETGTHQPQHFGDGTRLSIL.

The chain recombines TRBV30 with TRBJ1-3; 7 bases are a match to TRBD1. V trimming: 0 bases; J trimming: 9 bases; junction bases outside the gene matches: 5. The CDR3 runs 13 residues. Germline lookup yields CDR1 GTSNPN and CDR2 SVGIG (reference sequence). DNA for the CDR3: TGTGCCTGGAGTGTCACAGGGGCGGGCACCATATATTTT. It specifies CAWSVTGAGTIYF.

This chain connects TRBV9 to TRBJ1-3, with D unresolved. Looked up from germline, CDR1 is SGDLS and CDR2 is YYNGEE. V lost 3 bases and J lost 0, with 13 bases in between. The CDR3 loop spans 16 amino acids. The CDR3 DNA reads as TGTGCCAGCAGCGATAGTCGGGGAATCTCTGGAAACACCATATATTTT. Its protein product is CASSDSRGISGNTIYF. The complete variable domain, with remaining parts taken from reference TRBV9 and TRBJ1-3, reads DSGVTQTPKHLITATGQRVTLRCSPRSGDLSVYWYQQSLDQGLQFLIQYYNGEERAKGNILERFSAQQFPDLHSELNLSSLELGDSALYFCASSDSRGISGNTIYFGEGSWLTVV.

The CDR3 nucleotides are TGCGCCAGCAGTTCCGGGACAGGGGACGCCACACTGGAGCCCCAGCATTTT. Its protein product is CASSSGTGDATLEPQHF. The chain has TRBV5-1 and TRBJ1-5, with 10 bases lining up with TRBD1. The germline gives CDR1 SGHRS, CDR2 YFSETQ. V lost 5 bases, J lost 8 bases, and 16 bases stayed unmatched. CDR3 size: 17 residues.

This clone appeared once. J is TRBJ2-3 and V is TRBV5-1, with a weak D call TRBD2 (6 bases). Germline assignment: CDR1 SGHRS and CDR2 YFSETQ. Trimming left V 0 bases short and J 0 bases short, with 17 bases between. The CDR3 is 18 amino acids. As DNA, the CDR3 is TGCGCCAGCAGCTTGGCGGAGCTAGGGAGGTGGAGCACAGATACGCAGTATTTT. Amino acid sequence: CASSLAELGRWSTDTQYF.

V usage is TRBV5-1 and J usage is TRBJ2-1; 8 bases map to TRBD1. The germline gives CDR1 SGHRS, CDR2 YFSETQ. CDR3 length equals 14 residues. The junction had 8 bases not matched to a gene; V was cut back by 4 bases and J by 8 bases. The CDR3 region has the DNA TGCGCCAGCAGCCATGGACAGGGCAGGGATGAGCAGTTCTTC. It encodes CASSHGQGRDEQFF.

This chain uses TRBV30 with TRBJ1-6, with a weak D call TRBD1 (5 bases). V was clipped by 2 bases and J by 8 bases, with 10 bases between them. The CDR3 is 13 residues long. Per germline, CDR1 GTSNPN and CDR2 SVGIG (reference sequence). This CDR3 is CAWSRGFDSPLHF. DNA for the CDR3: TGTGCCTGGAGTAGGGGATTTGATTCACCCCTCCACTTT.

J is TRBJ1-2 and V is TRBV6-6; maybe TRBD1 (5 bases). CDR1 and CDR2 (germline): MNHNY, SVGAGI (reference sequence). The CDR3 totals 14 residues. V was clipped by 4 bases and J by 4 bases, with 13 bases between them. The CDR3 coding sequence is TGTGCCAGCAGTTCCCTGGACACGGGCTATGGCTACACCTTC. It specifies CASSSLDTGYGYTF.